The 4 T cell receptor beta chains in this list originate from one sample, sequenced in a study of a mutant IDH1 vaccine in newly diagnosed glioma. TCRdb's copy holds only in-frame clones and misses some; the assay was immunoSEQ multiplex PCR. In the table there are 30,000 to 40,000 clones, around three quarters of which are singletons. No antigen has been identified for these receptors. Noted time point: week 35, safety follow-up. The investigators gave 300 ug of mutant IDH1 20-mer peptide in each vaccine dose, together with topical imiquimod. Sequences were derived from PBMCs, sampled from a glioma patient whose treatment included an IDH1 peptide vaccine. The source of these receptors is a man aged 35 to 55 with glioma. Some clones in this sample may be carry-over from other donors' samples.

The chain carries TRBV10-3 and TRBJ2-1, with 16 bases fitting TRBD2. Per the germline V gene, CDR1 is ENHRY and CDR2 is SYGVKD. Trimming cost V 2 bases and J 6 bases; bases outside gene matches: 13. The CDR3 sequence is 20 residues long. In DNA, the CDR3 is TGTGCCATCAGTGAGCCTTTGGGACTAGCGGGGGGGGCGGGTCTCAATGAGCAGTTCTTC. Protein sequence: CAISEPLGLAGGAGLNEQFF.

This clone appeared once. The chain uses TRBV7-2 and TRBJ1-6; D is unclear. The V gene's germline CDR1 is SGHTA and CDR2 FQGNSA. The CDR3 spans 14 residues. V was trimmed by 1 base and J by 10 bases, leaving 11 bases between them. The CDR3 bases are TGTGCCAGCAGCTTAGACGTTATAATCTCACCCCTCCACTTT. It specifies CASSLDVIISPLHF.

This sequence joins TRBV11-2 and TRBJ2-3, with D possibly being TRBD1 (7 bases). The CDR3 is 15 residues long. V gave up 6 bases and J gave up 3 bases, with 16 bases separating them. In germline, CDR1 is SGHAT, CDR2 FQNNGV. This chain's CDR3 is CASSEWTGGTDTQYF. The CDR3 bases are TGTGCCAGCAGTGAGTGGACAGGAGGGACAGATACGCAGTATTTT.

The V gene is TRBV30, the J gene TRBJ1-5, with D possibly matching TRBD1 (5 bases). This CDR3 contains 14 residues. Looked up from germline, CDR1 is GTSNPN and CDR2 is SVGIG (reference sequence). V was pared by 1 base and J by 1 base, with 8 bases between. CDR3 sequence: CAWSGGLSNQPQHF. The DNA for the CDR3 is TGTGCCTGGAGTGGGGGGTTGAGCAATCAGCCCCAGCATTTT.